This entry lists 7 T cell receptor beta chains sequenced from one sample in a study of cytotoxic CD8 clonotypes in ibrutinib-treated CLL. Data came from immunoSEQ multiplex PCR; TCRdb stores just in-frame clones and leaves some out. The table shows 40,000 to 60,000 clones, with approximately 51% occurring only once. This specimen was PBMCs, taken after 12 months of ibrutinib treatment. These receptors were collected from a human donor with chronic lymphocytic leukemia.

The chain's CDR3 is CASSVEGGELFF. The CDR3 nucleotides read TGTGCCAGCAGCGTAGAAGGCGGGGAGCTGTTTTTT. The chain recombines TRBV9 with TRBJ2-2; no firm D call. The CDR3 runs 12 residues. V lost 0 bases and J lost 7, with 4 bases in between. The germline V gene encodes CDR1 SGDLS and CDR2 YYNGEE.

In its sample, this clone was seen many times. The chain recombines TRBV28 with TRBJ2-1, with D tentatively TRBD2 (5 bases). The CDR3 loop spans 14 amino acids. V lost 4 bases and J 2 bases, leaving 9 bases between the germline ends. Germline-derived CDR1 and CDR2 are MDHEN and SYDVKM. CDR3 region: CASSSPGTYNEQFF. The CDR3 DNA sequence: TGTGCCAGCAGTTCCCCCGGGACCTACAATGAGCAGTTCTTC.

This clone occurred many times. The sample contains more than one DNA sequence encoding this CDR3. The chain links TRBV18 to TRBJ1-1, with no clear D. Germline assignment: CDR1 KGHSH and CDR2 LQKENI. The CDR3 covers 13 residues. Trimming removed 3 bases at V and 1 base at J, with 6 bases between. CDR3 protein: CASSPGENTEAFF. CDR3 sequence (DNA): TGTGCCAGCTCACCCGGTGAGAACACTGAAGCTTTCTTT.

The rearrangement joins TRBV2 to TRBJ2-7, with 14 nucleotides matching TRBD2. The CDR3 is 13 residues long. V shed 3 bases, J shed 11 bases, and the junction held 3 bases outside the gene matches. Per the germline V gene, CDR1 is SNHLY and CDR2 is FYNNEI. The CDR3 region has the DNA TGTGCCAGCAGTGAGGGGACTAGCGGGAGAAAGTACTTC. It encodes CASSEGTSGRKYF. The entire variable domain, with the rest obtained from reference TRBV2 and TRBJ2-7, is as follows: EPEVTQTPSHQVTQMGQEVILRCVPISNHLYFYWYRQILGQKVEFLVSFYNNEISEKSEIFDDQFSVERPDGSNFTLKIRSTKLEDSAMYFCASSEGTSGRKYFGPGTRLTVT.

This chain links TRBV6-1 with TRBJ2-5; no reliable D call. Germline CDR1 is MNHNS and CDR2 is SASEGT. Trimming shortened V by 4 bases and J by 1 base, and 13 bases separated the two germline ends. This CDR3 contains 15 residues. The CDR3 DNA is TGTGCCAGCAGTGTATACGAGCGAACCCAAGAGACCCAGTACTTC. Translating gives CASSVYERTQETQYF.

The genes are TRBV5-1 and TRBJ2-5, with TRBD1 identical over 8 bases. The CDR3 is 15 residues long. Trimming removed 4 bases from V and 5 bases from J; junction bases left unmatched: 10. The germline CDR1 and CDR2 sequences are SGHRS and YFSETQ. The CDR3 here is CASSQDRARKETQYF. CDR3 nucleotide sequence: TGCGCCAGCAGCCAGGACAGGGCGCGGAAGGAGACCCAGTACTTC.

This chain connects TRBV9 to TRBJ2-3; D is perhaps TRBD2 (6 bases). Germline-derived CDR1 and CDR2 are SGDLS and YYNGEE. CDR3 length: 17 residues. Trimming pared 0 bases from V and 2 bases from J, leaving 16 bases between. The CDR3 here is CASSVVGGRSATDTQYF. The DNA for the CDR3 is TGTGCCAGCAGCGTAGTCGGTGGGAGGAGTGCCACAGATACGCAGTATTTT.